What follows is one TCR beta chain and its context. PCR involved 60 Vbeta and 13 Jbeta primers. The protocol was immunoSEQ multiplex PCR, while the TCRdb copy is restricted to in-frame clones and leaves out a portion. Seen here are a few hundred thousand clones, approximately 85% observed once, and the top ten hold roughly 2%. This record belongs to a study of cytomegalovirus exposure and HLA in healthy donors. V dropped 1 base and J dropped 0 bases, with 5 bases sitting between them. CDR1 and CDR2 (germline): SGHDN, FVKESK. The CDR3 totals 14 residues. The chain combines TRBV14 with TRBJ2-3; no clear D gene. This clonotype was obtained from a woman in her forties in good health and CMV-seropositive. The sequenced sample was PBMCs. The CDR3 nucleotides read TGTGCCAGCAGCCAAGGTCCTAGCACAGATACGCAGTATTTT. It codes for CASSQGPSTDTQYF.